A selection of T cell receptor beta chains follows, all from one sample in a study of blood T cell repertoires in COVID-19. Profiling relied on immunoSEQ multiplex PCR, and the TCRdb table lists in-frame clones only, not all of them. The sample shows hundreds of thousands of clones, approximately 91% of them seen only once. Sample: peripheral blood. The origin of the receptors is a woman under 40 with acute or convalescent COVID-19. CDR3s include the opening cysteine and the closing phenylalanine or tryptophan. Fields, in order: J gene, clone size, V gene, D gene, CDR3 DNA, CDR3 protein. D genes are given only for firm matches. The size field is filled for only some rows; it gives once, few, many or a size class.

TRBJ2-5	-	TRBV25-1	TRBD1	TGTGCCAGCAGTGAGGGCCGGGACAGTCCACAAGAGACCCAGTACTTC	CASSEGRDSPQETQYF
TRBJ2-1	-	TRBV7-9	TRBD2	TGTGCCAGCAGCCCGCCACTAGCGCATGAGCAGTTCTTC	CASSPPLAHEQFF
TRBJ2-7	-	TRBV3-1/TRBV3-2	TRBD2	TGTGCCAGCAGCCAATTCCTAGCGGGAGTTCCCTACGAGCAGTACTTC	CASSQFLAGVPYEQYF
TRBJ2-5	-	TRBV3-1/TRBV3-2	TRBD2	TGTGCCAGCAGCCAAGGGGGGGGAGGGCTTACCCAAGAGACCCAGTACTTC	CASSQGGGGLTQETQYF
TRBJ2-2	-	TRBV24-1	-	TGTGCCACCAGTGATTGGAGGGCCGTCCCCGGGGAGCTGTTTTTT	CATSDWRAVPGELFF
TRBJ2-1	-	TRBV30	-	TGTGCCTGGAGTTATTCCTACAATGAGCAGTTCTTC	CAWSYSYNEQFF
TRBJ1-4	-	TRBV7-6	TRBD1	TGTGCCAGCAGCAGGACCGGGACAGGGGATGAAAAACTGTTTTTT	CASSRTGTGDEKLFF
TRBJ1-5	-	TRBV30	TRBD1	TGTGCCTGGAGTACGAAAATAACAGGGGTTAATCAGCCCCAGCATTTT	CAWSTKITGVNQPQHF
TRBJ2-3	once	TRBV6-5	-	TGTGCCAGCAGTTACATCCCCAGGGGTGGAGATACGCAGTATTTT	CASSYIPRGGDTQYF
TRBJ1-4	-	TRBV6-6	-	TGTGCCAGCAGTTACCGGCAGGTTAATGAAAAACTGTTTTTT	CASSYRQVNEKLFF
TRBJ2-1	-	TRBV7-2	-	TGTGCCAGCAGCGAACGGACGGACTACTACAATGAGCAGTTCTTC	CASSERTDYYNEQFF
TRBJ2-5	-	TRBV15	TRBD1	TGTGCCACCAGCAGAGAAACGACAGGGCGGAAGACCCAGTACTTC	CATSRETTGRKTQYF
TRBJ2-1	-	TRBV19	TRBD2	TGTGCCAGTAGTATAGCTGGCGGGAGTGGGTACAATGAGCAGTTCTTC	CASSIAGGSGYNEQFF
TRBJ2-6	-	TRBV7-3	-	TGTGCCAGTACACTAACCTCCTCCTCTGGGGCCAACGTCCTGACTTTC	CASTLTSSSGANVLTF
TRBJ2-3	once	TRBV11-2	-	TGTGCCAGCAGCTTAGTCTTCGGGGGAGTGCCAGATACGCAGTATTTT	CASSLVFGGVPDTQYF
TRBJ2-5	few	TRBV19	TRBD1	TGTGCCAGTAGTATTGGCACAGGGGGCTGGGAGACCCAGTACTTC	CASSIGTGGWETQYF
TRBJ2-5	-	TRBV4-3	TRBD2	TGCGCCAGCAGCCTCTTACTAGCGGGAGAAGAGACCCAGTACTTC	CASSLLLAGEETQYF
TRBJ2-7	-	TRBV7-9	TRBD2	TGTGCCAGTAGGGGACTAGTATCCTACGAGCAGTACTTC	CASRGLVSYEQYF
TRBJ1-2	-	TRBV10-3	-	TGTGCCACAACACGGGAGGGTGATGGCTACACCTTC	CATTREGDGYTF
TRBJ2-3	-	TRBV6-4	-	TGTGCCAGCAGTGACTCCGGCGGGGCTAGCACAGATACGCAGTATTTT	CASSDSGGASTDTQYF
TRBJ1-5	-	TRBV19	TRBD1	TGTGCCAGTAGTTACAGGGGACCCTACAATCAGCCCCAGCATTTT	CASSYRGPYNQPQHF
TRBJ1-1	-	TRBV7-8	-	TGTGCCAGCAGCGAAACCTCGGCTCCAGGAAGTACTGAAGCTTTCTTT	CASSETSAPGSTEAFF
TRBJ2-5	-	TRBV9	TRBD1	TGTGCCAGCAGCATCCGGACAGGGAGAGAGACCCAGTACTTC	CASSIRTGRETQYF
TRBJ2-7	-	TRBV12-5	-	TGTGCTAGTGTCCCCCCACCCGGGACACGCAGCTACGAGCAGTACTTC	CASVPPPGTRSYEQYF
TRBJ1-1	-	TRBV9	-	TGTGCCAGCAGCGTAGGAGTTTCACCCCTTATGAACACTGAAGCTTTCTTT	CASSVGVSPLMNTEAFF
TRBJ1-5	-	TRBV19	-	TGTGCCAGTAGTAAAGCACGGGATCAGCCCCAGCATTTT	CASSKARDQPQHF
TRBJ1-1	-	TRBV19	-	TGTGCCAGTAGTATACAGGGCACGGGCACTGAAGCTTTCTTT	CASSIQGTGTEAFF
TRBJ2-7	-	TRBV4-3	TRBD1	TGCGCCAGCAGCCAAGGGACAGGAGGACCCTACGAGCAGTACTTC	CASSQGTGGPYEQYF
TRBJ2-1	-	TRBV9	TRBD2	TGTGCCAGCAGCGTTTGGAGCGGGAGTTCCTACAATGAGCAGTTCTTC	CASSVWSGSSYNEQFF
TRBJ2-5	-	TRBV5-1	-	TGCGCCAGCAGCTTGGGACTCGAGACCCAGTACTTC	CASSLGLETQYF
TRBJ1-2	-	TRBV5-6	-	TGTGCCAGCCAGGCGGGTTCGGCGGGTGGCTACACCTTC	CASQAGSAGGYTF
TRBJ1-2	-	TRBV24-1	TRBD1	TGTGCCACCAGTGATTATCAACCCGGGACAGGACAAATCCCCTACTATGGCTACACCTTC	CATSDYQPGTGQIPYYGYTF
TRBJ2-2	-	TRBV5-1	TRBD2	TGCGCCAGCAGCCTATCGGGAGGGCCGACGAACACCGGGGAGCTGTTTTTT	CASSLSGGPTNTGELFF
TRBJ2-7	-	TRBV5-6	-	TGTGCCAGCAGCTCGCAGGGGACCGAATACGAGCAGTACTTC	CASSSQGTEYEQYF
TRBJ1-6	-	TRBV6-5	-	TGTGCCAGCACCTGGGGGGGCTCCTATAATTCACCCCTCCACTTT	CASTWGGSYNSPLHF
TRBJ1-4	-	TRBV4-3	-	TGCGCCAGCAGCCAAGATCGAGGGAGGGGTGAAAAACTGTTTTTT	CASSQDRGRGEKLFF
TRBJ1-3	-	TRBV19	TRBD1	TGTGCCAGTAGTATTTATCCGAACGGGGGGACAGGGGGCTCTGGAAACACCATATATTTT	CASSIYPNGGTGGSGNTIYF
TRBJ1-4	-	TRBV12-5	-	TGTGCTAGTCGGGACTATGAAAAACTGTTTTTT	CASRDYEKLFF
TRBJ2-1	-	TRBV4-3	TRBD1	TGCGCCAGCAGCCAAGAAGGGACAGCTATCAATGAGCAGTTCTTC	CASSQEGTAINEQFF
TRBJ1-2	-	TRBV19	TRBD1	TGTGCCAGTAGTACCCCCGGGACAGGCATTAACTATGGCTACACCTTC	CASSTPGTGINYGYTF
TRBJ1-3	once	TRBV2	-	TGTGCCAGCAAATCAGGGTCCGGAAACACCATATATTTT	CASKSGSGNTIYF
TRBJ2-1	once	TRBV3-1/TRBV3-2	-	TGTGCCAGCAGCCTCCAAGTCCCAGGGTTGAACAATGAGCAGTTCTTC	CASSLQVPGLNNEQFF
TRBJ1-2	-	TRBV6-1	TRBD1	TGTGCCAGCAGACCACCCAAGGACAGGGATTATGGCTACACCTTC	CASRPPKDRDYGYTF